This TCR beta chain was profiled in a study of T cells after yellow fever vaccination (dated by TCRdb to about 2019). Broadly, across the study: The SMART-Seq v4 Ultra Low Input RNA kit was used to prepare libraries from fractions with low cell numbers. To follow T-cell clones before and after both primary and booster YFV17D yellow fever vaccination, bulk TCR alpha and beta repertoires underwent longitudinal sequencing. Two healthy male donors made up the cohort, one aged 18 to 30 years and the other aged 30 to 39 years. Blood samples were taken at several timepoints before and after primary and secondary immunization, and bulk PBMC replicates and cell subsets were isolated.

This clonotype was detected a few times. What this receptor recognizes is not known. Base qualities are not provided; no much larger clone lies one nucleotide away. Study-level results and caveats: Compared with the primary T-cell response, the secondary T-cell response was faster but weaker, reaching its peak on day 5 rather than on day 15. Only two donors were included in the study, so the extent to which the findings can be generalized is limited. Most clones expanded after primary vaccination (roughly 96% of CD4 and roughly 90% of CD8) were re-detected after the booster, suggesting that broad memory maintenance occurred. A small share of clonotypes was detected in both CD4 and CD8 compartments, with the overlap likely arising from convergent recombination. Because abundant contaminating clonotypes from the bulk population could be contained in FACS-sorted repertoires, computational filtering was required.

TCR cDNA was synthesized by 5'RACE template switching, which introduced a universal primer site and unique molecular identifiers. Priming of cDNA synthesis was performed from both the TCR alpha and TCR beta constant segments. Two PCR steps were used to amplify libraries, with sample barcodes and sequencing adapters being added in the second step. Sequencing of libraries was performed on Illumina HiSeq 2500 (2x100 bp) or NovaSeq (2x150 bp). The study's own analysis went as follows. MIGEC was used to demultiplex reads and collapse the reads into UMI consensus sequences, and MiXCR was used for V(D)J alignment. Vaccine-responding clonotypes were identified with edgeR using replicate PBMC samples, with FDR below 0.01 and a log2 fold change above 5 up to day 15 being required. Bulk clonotypes were assigned CD4 or CD8 identity according to which sequenced CD4 or CD8 repertoire held them at higher abundance. TCRdb reprocessing: public reads trimmed at Q25 with fastp, clones called with MiXCR, in-frame beta chains kept. Identical CDR3 protein sequences are pooled into one entry, listed with their most common genes and DNA. The V and J calls follow TCRdb's processing rather than the paper's. The sample records around 340,000 distinct CDR3 sequences, over 8% of which are singletons. The ten largest clones capture about a sixth of the sample.

The V end gives up 4 bases and the J end 4 bases, leaving 2 bases in the junction not matched to a gene. CDR1 SGHRS and CDR2 YFSETQ are derived from the germline V gene. The CDR3 goes from the cysteine to the phenylalanine over 13 residues. The kept DNA is CDR3 alone, 39 bases in frame from the first base. What this sample's treatment or condition label stands for: live attenuated yellow fever vaccine strain. At each blood-draw timepoint, two biological replicates of bulk PBMCs were obtained. PBMCs were isolated from peripheral blood using a standard Ficoll-Paque protocol. TriZol was used to extract RNA from bulk PBMCs, CD4 and CD8 fractions, and dextramer-positive and dextramer-negative fractions.

The rearrangement joined TRBV5-1 to TRBJ1-2; TRBD1 aligns with 9 central bases. The sample was PBMCs, taken on the day of the first yellow fever vaccination. This clonotype was sampled from a man aged 18-30 years who received the YFV17D yellow fever vaccine. The CDR3 protein: CASSAGQGYGYTF. Here is the DNA: TGCGCCAGCAGCGCGGGACAGGGCTATGGCTACACCTTC.